This T cell receptor (beta chain) was sequenced in a study of vaccination effects on CD4 cells after COVID-19 (dated by TCRdb to between 2021 and 2022). For the wider study: Participants received two doses of either the BNT162b2 or the mRNA-1273 mRNA SARS-CoV-2 vaccine. The study compared SARS-CoV-2 spike-specific CD4+ TCR repertoires before and after mRNA vaccination in COVID-19 convalescent patients and infection-naive vaccine recipients. A total of 9 to 11 COVID-19 convalescent patients and several SARS-CoV-2-naive healthy vaccine recipients were included in the full study. Cultures from other donors in the study were sequenced with the Oncomine TCR Beta short-read assay on an Illumina iSeq 100. The paper as a whole reports these results and caveats: Only a small number of convalescent patients were included, and no early post-infection timepoints were available, which limited the study. At late post-vaccination timepoints, both infection-induced and vaccine-induced clones showed marked clonal contraction, consistent with waning T cell responses. Among healthy vaccine recipients, nearly all vaccine-induced clones were SARS-CoV-2 mono-reactive, and just 1 of 255 was cross-reactive with common cold coronaviruses.

Library preparation was by the immunoSEQ multiplex PCR assay. DNA from the cultured and isolated CD4+ T cells underwent TCR beta CDR3 sequencing. In the original analysis: Non-productive TCR sequences were removed and reads were trimmed to the CDR3 region, keeping CDR3s of at least 7 amino acids. The MANAFEST web app was used to pick out antigen-specific clonotypes by comparing their expansion in peptide wells with that in reference cultures. To be called positive, a clone needed expansion at FDR<0.05 compared with the reference and with all other wells, an odds ratio greater than 5, and a frequency greater than 0.1% in two replicate wells. A clonotype was defined as cross-reactive if the clonotype was significantly expanded both in SARS-CoV-2 spike wells and in at least one common cold coronavirus spike condition. CDR3 similarity was assessed by Levenshtein distance using the stringdist R package, and unrooted trees were constructed with ape in R 3.6.1. Entries here come from immuneACCESS through TCRdb and include only in-frame sequences with V and J called. Some clones fail to appear in such tables; in the studies checked, an unresolved V gene covers under half of the shortfall, and the cause of the remainder is unknown. Clonal size and the V and J genes are those of that table, whereas D and trimming came from the DNA. A total of more than 40,000 clones appear in this sample, roughly 76% of them only once. Roughly 26% of the sample is held by the ten biggest clonotypes.

For CDR1 and CDR2, the germline V gene lists MGHRA and YSYEKL. Measured from the cysteine to the phenylalanine, the CDR3 is 12 residues long. Solely the CDR3 DNA is kept, with 36 bases framed from the first base. Trimming costs V 2 bases and J 6 bases, and their ends lie 8 bases apart. Concerning this clone itself: What antigen it recognizes has not been identified. No much larger clone is present one base from it, and per-base qualities are unavailable.

To identify antigen-specific CD4+ T cell clonotypes by their expansion, the ViraFEST assay first stimulated PBMC with viral peptide pools and then applied TCR sequencing. After around 10 days of culture, CD4+ T cells were isolated with the EasySep CD4+ T cell isolation kit. None of the healthy vaccine recipients had a prior SARS-CoV-2 infection, which was confirmed by nucleocapsid antibody tests that came back negative both before and after vaccination. Approximately 2 million PBMC per well were cultured in IMDM with roughly 5% human AB serum, 7.5 to 10 IU/ml IL-2 and gentamicin, plus 10 ug/ml peptides. On days 3 and 7, half of the culture medium was replaced with fresh IL-2-containing medium. Each peptide stimulation condition was cultured in triplicate wells unless otherwise noted. PBMC were separated from whole blood using Ficoll-Paque Plus gradient centrifugation and were then either cryopreserved at -140C or used fresh. Overlapping peptide pools spanned the spike proteins of SARS-CoV-2 and the common cold coronaviruses HCoV-NL63, HCoV-OC43 and HCoV-229E. The QIAamp micro DNA kit was used to extract genomic DNA from the cultured CD4+ T cells.

Sequencing was performed on CD4+ T cells from PBMCs cultured with HCoV-OC43 spike peptides, taken before COVID-19 vaccination. The label giving this sample's cell subset or site can be read as: HCoV-OC43 spike overlapping peptide pool stimulation. The sequence derives from a human donor who received a COVID-19 vaccine. This receptor chain uses TRBV4-1 and TRBJ2-7; the D gene identity is not certain. The base sequence is TGCGCCAGCAGCCAATTCGACTCCGAGCAGTACTTC. It specifies CASSQFDSEQYF.